This TCR beta chain was identified during a study of identical twins. General study points: Fewer insertions were carried by abundant cord blood beta clonotypes, but none was seen in memory repertoires. The study found excess low generation probability among twin-shared out-of-frame alpha sequences.

One entry per CDR3 protein, called by TCRdb with MiXCR from the 5' RACE reads. Of approximately 490,000 distinct CDR3 sequences listed, around 24% are singletons. The table lists this clonotype with a few counts. The antigen is undetermined. These same data were also listed under a study on yellow fever vaccine responses in identical twins.

The sample consisted of CD4+ T cells sorted from blood. The sequence was collected from a woman under 30 in good health.

CDR3 amino acids: CSARAPGLLRSMTYEQYV. In DNA form, the CDR3 reads TGCAGTGCTAGAGCGCCGGGTCTTTTGCGAAGCATGACCTACGAGCAGTACGTC. The J gene is TRBJ2-7, the V gene TRBV20-1, with D hard to call. Germline V gene data show CDR1 as DFQATT and CDR2 as SNEGSKA (reference sequence). The CDR3 contains 18 residues. V gave up 1 base and J gave up 2 bases, with 24 bases separating them.